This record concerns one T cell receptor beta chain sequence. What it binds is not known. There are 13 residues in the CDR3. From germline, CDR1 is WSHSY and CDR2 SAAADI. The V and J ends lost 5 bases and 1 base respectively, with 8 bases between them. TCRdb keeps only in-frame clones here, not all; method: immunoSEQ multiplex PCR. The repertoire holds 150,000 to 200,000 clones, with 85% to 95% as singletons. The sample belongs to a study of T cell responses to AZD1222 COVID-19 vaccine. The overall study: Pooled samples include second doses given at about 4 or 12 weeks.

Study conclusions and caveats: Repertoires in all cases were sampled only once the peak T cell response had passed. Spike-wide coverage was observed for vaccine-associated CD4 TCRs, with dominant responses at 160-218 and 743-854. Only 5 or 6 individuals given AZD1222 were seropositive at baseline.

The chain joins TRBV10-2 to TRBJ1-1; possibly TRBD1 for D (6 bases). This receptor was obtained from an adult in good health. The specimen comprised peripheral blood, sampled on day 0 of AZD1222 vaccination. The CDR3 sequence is CASSTGKNTEAFF. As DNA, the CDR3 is TGCGCCAGCAGTACAGGGAAGAACACTGAAGCTTTCTTT.